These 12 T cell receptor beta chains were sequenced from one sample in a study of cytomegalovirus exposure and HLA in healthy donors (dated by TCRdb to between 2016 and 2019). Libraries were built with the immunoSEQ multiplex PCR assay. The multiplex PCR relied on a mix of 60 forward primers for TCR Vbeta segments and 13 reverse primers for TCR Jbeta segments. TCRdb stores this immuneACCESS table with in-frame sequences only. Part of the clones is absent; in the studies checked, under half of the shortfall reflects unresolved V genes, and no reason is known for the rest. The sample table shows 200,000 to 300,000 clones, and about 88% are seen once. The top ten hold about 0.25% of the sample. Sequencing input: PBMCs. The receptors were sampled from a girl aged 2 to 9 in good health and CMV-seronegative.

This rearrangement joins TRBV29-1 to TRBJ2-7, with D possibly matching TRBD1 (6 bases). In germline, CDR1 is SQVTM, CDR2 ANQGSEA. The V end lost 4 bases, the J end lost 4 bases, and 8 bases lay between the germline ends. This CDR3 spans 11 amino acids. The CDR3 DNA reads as TGCAGCGTTGTAGACAGGTACGAGCAGTACTTC. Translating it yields CSVVDRYEQYF.

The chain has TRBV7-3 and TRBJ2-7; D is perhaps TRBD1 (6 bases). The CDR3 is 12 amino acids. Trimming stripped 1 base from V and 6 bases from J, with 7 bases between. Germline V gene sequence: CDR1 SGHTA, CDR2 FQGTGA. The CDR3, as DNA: TGTGCCAGCAGCTTAAGGGGGCGCGAGCAGTACTTC. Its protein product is CASSLRGREQYF.

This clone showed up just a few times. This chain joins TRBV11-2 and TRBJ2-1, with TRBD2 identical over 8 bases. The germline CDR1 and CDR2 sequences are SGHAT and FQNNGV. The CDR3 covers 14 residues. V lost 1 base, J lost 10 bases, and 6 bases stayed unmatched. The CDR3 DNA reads TGTGCCAGCAGCTTAGCAGCGGGAGCACGCGAGCAGTTCTTC. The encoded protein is CASSLAAGAREQFF.

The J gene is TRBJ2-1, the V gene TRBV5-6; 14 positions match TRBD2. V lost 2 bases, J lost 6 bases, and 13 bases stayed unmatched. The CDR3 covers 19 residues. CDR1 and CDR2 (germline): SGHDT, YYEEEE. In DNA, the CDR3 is TGTGCCAGCAGCTTAGGATTCATGGGACTAGCGGGGGTTCCCAATGAGCAGTTCTTC. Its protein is CASSLGFMGLAGVPNEQFF.

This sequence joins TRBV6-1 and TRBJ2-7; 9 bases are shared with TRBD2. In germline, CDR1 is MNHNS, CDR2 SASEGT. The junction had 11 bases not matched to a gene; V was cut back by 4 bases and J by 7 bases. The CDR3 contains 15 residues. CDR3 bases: TGTGCCAGCAGTGGGGCGGGGGGGATGTTCAGGGAGCAGTACTTC. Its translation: CASSGAGGMFREQYF.

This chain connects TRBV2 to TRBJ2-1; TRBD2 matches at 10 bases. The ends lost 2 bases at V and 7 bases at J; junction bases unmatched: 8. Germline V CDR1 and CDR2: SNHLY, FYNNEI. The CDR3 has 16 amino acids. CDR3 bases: TGTGCCAGCAGTGAATCCCAGCGGGGGGGCGGTAATGAGCAGTTCTTC. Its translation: CASSESQRGGGNEQFF.

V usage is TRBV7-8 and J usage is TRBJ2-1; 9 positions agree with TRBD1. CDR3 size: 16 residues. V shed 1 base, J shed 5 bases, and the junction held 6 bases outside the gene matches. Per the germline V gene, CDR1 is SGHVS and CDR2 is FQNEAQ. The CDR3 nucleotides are TGTGCCAGCAGCTTAGGAAGGACAGGGGTAAACAATGAGCAGTTCTTC. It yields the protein CASSLGRTGVNNEQFF.

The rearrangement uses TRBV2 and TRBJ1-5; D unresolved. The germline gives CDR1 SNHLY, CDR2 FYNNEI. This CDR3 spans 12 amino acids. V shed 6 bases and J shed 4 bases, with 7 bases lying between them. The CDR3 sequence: CASRTGNQPQHF. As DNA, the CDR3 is TGTGCCAGCAGGACGGGAAATCAGCCCCAGCATTTT.

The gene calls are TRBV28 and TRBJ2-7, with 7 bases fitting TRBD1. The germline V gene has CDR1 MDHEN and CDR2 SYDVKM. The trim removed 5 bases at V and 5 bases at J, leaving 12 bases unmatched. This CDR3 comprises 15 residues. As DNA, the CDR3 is TGTGCCAGCAGTCCCCCGGACAGGAGAGTCCACGAGCAGTACTTC. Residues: CASSPPDRRVHEQYF.

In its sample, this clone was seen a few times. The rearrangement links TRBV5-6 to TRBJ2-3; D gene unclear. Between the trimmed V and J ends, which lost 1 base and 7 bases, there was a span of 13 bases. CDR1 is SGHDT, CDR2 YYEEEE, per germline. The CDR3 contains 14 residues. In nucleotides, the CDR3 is TGTGCCAGCAGCTTGAGGTCTAGTCAAAATACGCAGTATTTT. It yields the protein CASSLRSSQNTQYF.

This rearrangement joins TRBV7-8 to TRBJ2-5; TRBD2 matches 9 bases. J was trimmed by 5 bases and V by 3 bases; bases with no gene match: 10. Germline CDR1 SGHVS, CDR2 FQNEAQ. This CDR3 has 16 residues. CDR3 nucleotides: TGTGCCAGCAGCTTCCCTCCAGCGGGGGGTATCGAGACCCAGTACTTC. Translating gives CASSFPPAGGIETQYF.

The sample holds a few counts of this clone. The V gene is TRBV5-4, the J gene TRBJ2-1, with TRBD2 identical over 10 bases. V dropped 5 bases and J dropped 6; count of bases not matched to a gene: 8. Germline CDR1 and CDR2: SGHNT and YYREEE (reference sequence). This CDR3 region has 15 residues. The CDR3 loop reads CASSPSGGAFNEQFF. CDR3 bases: TGTGCCAGCAGTCCGAGCGGGGGGGCCTTCAATGAGCAGTTCTTC.